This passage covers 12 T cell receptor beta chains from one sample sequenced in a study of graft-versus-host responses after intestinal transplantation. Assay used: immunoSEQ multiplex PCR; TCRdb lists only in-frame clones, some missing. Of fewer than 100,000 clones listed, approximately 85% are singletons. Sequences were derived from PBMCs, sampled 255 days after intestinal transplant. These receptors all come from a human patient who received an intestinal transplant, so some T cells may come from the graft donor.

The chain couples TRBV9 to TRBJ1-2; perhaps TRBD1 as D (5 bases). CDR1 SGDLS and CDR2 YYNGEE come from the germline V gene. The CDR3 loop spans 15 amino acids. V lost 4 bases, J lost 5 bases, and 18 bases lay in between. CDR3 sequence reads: CASSPSTRGEYGYTF. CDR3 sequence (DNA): TGTGCCAGCAGCCCTTCAACCAGAGGGGAGTATGGCTACACCTTC.

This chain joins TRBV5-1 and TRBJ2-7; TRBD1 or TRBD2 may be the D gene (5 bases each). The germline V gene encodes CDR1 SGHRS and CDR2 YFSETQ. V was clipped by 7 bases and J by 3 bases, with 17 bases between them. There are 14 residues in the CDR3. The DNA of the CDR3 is TGCGCCAGCCGCCGGGGCAGGTACAACTACGAGCAGTACTTC. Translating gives CASRRGRYNYEQYF.

In DNA, the CDR3 is TGTGCCAGCAGATACGGGAATAATTCACCCCTCCACTTT. This codes for CASRYGNNSPLHF. The rearrangement links TRBV6-5 to TRBJ1-6; D is uncertain. Germline loops: CDR1 MNHEY, CDR2 SVGAGI. CDR3 length: 13 amino acids. Trimming cost V 6 bases and J 5 bases, with 8 bases left between them.

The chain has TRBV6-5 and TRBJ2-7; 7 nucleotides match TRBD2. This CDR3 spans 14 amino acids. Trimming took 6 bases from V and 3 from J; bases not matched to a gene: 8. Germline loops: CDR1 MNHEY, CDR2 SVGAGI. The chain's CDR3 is CASSLSAGVYEQYF. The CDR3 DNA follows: TGTGCCAGCAGCCTAAGTGCGGGGGTCTACGAGCAGTACTTC.

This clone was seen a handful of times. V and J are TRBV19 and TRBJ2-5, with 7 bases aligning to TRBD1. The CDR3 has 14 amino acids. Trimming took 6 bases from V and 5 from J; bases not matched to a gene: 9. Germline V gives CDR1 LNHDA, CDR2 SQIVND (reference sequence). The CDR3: CASSLTGQVETQYF. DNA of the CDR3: TGTGCCAGTAGCCTGACAGGGCAGGTGGAGACCCAGTACTTC.

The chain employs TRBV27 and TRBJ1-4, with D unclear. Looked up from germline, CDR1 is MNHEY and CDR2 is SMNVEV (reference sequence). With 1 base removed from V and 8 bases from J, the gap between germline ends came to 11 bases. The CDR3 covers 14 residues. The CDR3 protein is CASSLYRDLEKLFF. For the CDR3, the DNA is TGTGCCAGCAGTTTATACCGAGACTTAGAAAAACTGTTTTTT.

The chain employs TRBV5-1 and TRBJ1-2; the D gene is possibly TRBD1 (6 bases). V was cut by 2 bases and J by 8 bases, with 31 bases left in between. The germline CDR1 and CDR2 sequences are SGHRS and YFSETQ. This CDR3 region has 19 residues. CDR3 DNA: TGCGCCAGCAGCTTTTCCCCTCGGACAGAGGTTATCTTGTCCTTCGGCTACACCTTC. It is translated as CASSFSPRTEVILSFGYTF.

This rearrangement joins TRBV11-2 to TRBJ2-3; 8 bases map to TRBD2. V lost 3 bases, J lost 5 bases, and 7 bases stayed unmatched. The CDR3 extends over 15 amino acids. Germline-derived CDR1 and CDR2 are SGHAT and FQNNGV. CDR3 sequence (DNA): TGTGCCAGCAGCTTTCCTGCGGGAGGACAAGATACGCAGTATTTT. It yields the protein CASSFPAGGQDTQYF.

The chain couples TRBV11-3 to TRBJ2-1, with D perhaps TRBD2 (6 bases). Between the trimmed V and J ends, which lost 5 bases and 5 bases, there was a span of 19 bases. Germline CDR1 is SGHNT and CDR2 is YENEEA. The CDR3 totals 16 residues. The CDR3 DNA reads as TGTGCCAGCAGCACCCAGACACTAGCACCCCACAATGAGCAGTTCTTC. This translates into CASSTQTLAPHNEQFF.

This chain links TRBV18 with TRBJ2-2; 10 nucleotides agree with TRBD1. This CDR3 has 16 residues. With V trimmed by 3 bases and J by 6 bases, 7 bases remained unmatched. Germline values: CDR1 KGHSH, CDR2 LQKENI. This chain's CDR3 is CASSPGQGPGAGELFF. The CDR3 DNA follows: TGTGCCAGCTCACCGGGACAGGGGCCCGGGGCCGGGGAGCTGTTTTTT.

The CDR3 bases are TGTGCCAGCAGCCCCAGGGTAGACAATGAGCAGTTCTTC. It translates to CASSPRVDNEQFF. The chain employs TRBV5-4 and TRBJ2-1, with D perhaps matching TRBD1 (5 bases). The V gene lost 4 bases and the J gene lost 5 bases, with 10 bases spanning the gap. Germline CDR1 reads SGHNT; CDR2 reads YYREEE (reference sequence). This CDR3 has 13 amino acids.

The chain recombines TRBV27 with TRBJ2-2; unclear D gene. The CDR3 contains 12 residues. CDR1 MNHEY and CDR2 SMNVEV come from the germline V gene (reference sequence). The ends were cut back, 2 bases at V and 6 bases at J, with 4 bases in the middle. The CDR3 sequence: CASSLRAGELFF. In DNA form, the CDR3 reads TGTGCCAGCAGTTTAAGGGCCGGGGAGCTGTTTTTT.